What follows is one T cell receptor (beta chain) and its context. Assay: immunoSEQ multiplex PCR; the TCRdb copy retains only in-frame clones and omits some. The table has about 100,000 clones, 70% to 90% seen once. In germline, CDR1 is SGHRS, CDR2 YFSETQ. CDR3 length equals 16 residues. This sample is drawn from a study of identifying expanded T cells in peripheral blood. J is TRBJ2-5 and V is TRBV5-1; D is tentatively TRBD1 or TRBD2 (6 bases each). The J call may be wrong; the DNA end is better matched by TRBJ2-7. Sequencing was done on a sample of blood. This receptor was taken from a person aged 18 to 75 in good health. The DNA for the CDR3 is TGCGCCAGCAGCTTCCGCGGGACACGGCTGTCCTACGAGCAGTACTTC. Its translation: CASSFRGTRLSYEQYF.